A selection of T cell receptor beta chains follows, all from one sample in a study of CD8 T cells in Susac syndrome. TCRdb reanalysed the immunoSEQ multiplex PCR reads using MiXCR and keeps one entry per CDR3 protein. Here the sample spans about 300,000 distinct CDR3 sequences, around nine tenths being singletons. The sequenced sample was CD8+ T cells from PBMCs. All receptors derive from a human donor with multiple sclerosis. The CDR3 runs from the conserved cysteine through the conserved F or W. The D gene is left open where the match is weak. The size of a clone is reported for some rows only, either as once, few or many, or as a class for expanded clones.

d_gene | abundance | j_gene | len | v_gene | CDR3nt | CDR3aa
TRBD2 | . | TRBJ2-3 | 20 | TRBV13 | TGTGCCAGCAGCCCAGACCCGACTAGCGGGAGAGAAGTATTCACAGATACGCAGTATTTT | CASSPDPTSGREVFTDTQYF
. | . | TRBJ2-2 | 16 | TRBV10-2 | TGCGCCAGCAGTGATACGCTACAGACGAACACCGGGGAGCTGTTTTTT | CASSDTLQTNTGELFF
TRBD1 | . | TRBJ2-7 | 15 | TRBV9 | TGTGCCAGCAGCGCGGGGGGGACAGGGGTCTCCGAGCAGTACTTC | CASSAGGTGVSEQYF
. | . | TRBJ1-6 | 16 | TRBV4-3 | TGCGCCAGCAGCCAAGGAGTAGAAGGGGCAGGTTCACCCCTCCACTTT | CASSQGVEGAGSPLHF
TRBD2 | . | TRBJ2-1 | 14 | TRBV12-3/TRBV12-4 | TGTGCCAGCAATTTAGCGGGGAGTTACAATGAGCAGTTCTTC | CASNLAGSYNEQFF
. | once | TRBJ2-3 | 15 | TRBV29-1 | TGCAGCGTTGAAGACGGGACATCGGGGGTGGATACGCAGTATTTT | CSVEDGTSGVDTQYF
. | . | TRBJ2-7 | 16 | TRBV28 | TGTGCCAGCAGAACGCCCGTCGGGCAGGGGACCTACGAGCAGTACTTC | CASRTPVGQGTYEQYF
. | . | TRBJ1-6 | 14 | TRBV25-1 | TGTGCCAGCACCCTAAAGAGGCCAATTTCACCCCTCCACTTT | CASTLKRPISPLHF
TRBD1 | . | TRBJ2-7 | 18 | TRBV7-9 | TGTGCCAGCAGCTTAGGGGACAGGACCCTGACTGGGGCCTACGAGCAGTACTTC | CASSLGDRTLTGAYEQYF
TRBD1 | . | TRBJ1-5 | 15 | TRBV6-6 | TGTGCCAGCAGTTACTCGCAGGGGGCGCATCAGCCCCAGCATTTT | CASSYSQGAHQPQHF
TRBD2 | . | TRBJ2-2 | 18 | TRBV12-3/TRBV12-4 | TGTGCCAGCAGTTCACCTTTAGGACTAGCGGGAGGCACCGGGGAGCTGTTTTTT | CASSSPLGLAGGTGELFF
TRBD1 | . | TRBJ2-7 | 16 | TRBV25-1 | TGTGCCAGCAGTCCCCAGGACAGGGCAGATAACTACGAGCAGTACTTC | CASSPQDRADNYEQYF
. | . | TRBJ1-1 | 15 | TRBV5-4 | TGTGCCAGCAGCTTGGAAGGGCAGGGTGACACTGAAGCTTTCTTT | CASSLEGQGDTEAFF
. | . | TRBJ2-7 | 12 | TRBV9 | TGTGCCAGCAGCACCCCAGGGACCGAGCAGTACTTC | CASSTPGTEQYF
TRBD1 | . | TRBJ2-7 | 16 | TRBV6-6 | TGTGCCAGCAGTTACCCCCAGGGGGCCCTCTCCTACGAGCAGTACTTC | CASSYPQGALSYEQYF
TRBD2 | . | TRBJ2-7 | 17 | TRBV5-6 | TGTGCCAGCAGCTTCGAGGAGGGACTAGCGGCCTCCTACGAGCAGTACTTC | CASSFEEGLAASYEQYF
TRBD2 | . | TRBJ2-1 | 16 | TRBV2 | TGTGCCAGCAGTGAACCTAGCGGGGGGTCCTACAATGAGCAGTTCTTC | CASSEPSGGSYNEQFF
. | . | TRBJ1-1 | 11 | TRBV16 | TGTGCCAGCAGCCCCGGACAGGAAGCTTTCTTT | CASSPGQEAFF
TRBD2 | . | TRBJ2-7 | 17 | TRBV7-9 | TGTGCCAGCAGCTACTCCGGACTAGCGATGAGCTCCTACGAGCAGTACTTC | CASSYSGLAMSSYEQYF
. | . | TRBJ2-2 | 12 | TRBV5-6 | TGTGCCAGCCGAAGGGCTACCGGGGAGCTGTTTTTT | CASRRATGELFF
TRBD1 | . | TRBJ2-7 | 15 | TRBV4-3 | TGCGCCAGCAGCCAAGTCCGGGACAGCTCCTACGAGCAGTACTTC | CASSQVRDSSYEQYF
. | few | TRBJ2-3 | 14 | TRBV6-2/TRBV6-3 | TGTGCCAGCAGTTACTTTGCAGGGACAGATACGCAGTATTTT | CASSYFAGTDTQYF
TRBD1 | . | TRBJ1-1 | 15 | TRBV4-3 | TGCGCCAGCAGCCACCTACAGGGGGCGGGCACTGAAGCTTTCTTT | CASSHLQGAGTEAFF
. | . | TRBJ2-7 | 14 | TRBV12-3/TRBV12-4 | TGTGCCAGCAGTACGGGGGACAGTACCTACGAGCAGTACTTC | CASSTGDSTYEQYF
. | . | TRBJ2-7 | 13 | TRBV6-1 | TGTGCCAGCACCACCCAGGGAGGACGCGAGCAGTACTTC | CASTTQGGREQYF
. | . | TRBJ2-7 | 14 | TRBV2 | TGTGCCAGCAGTGCGGGGGAAATGGACTACGAGCAGTACTTC | CASSAGEMDYEQYF
TRBD1 | . | TRBJ2-7 | 14 | TRBV29-1 | TGCAGCGTTGAAGAAGAGGACAGGGGATACGAGCAGTACTTC | CSVEEEDRGYEQYF
. | . | TRBJ2-1 | 18 | TRBV20-1 | TGCAGTGCTCCGCTACTAGCATTGACAGCAAGGGCATACAATGAGCAGTTCTTC | CSAPLLALTARAYNEQFF
. | once | TRBJ2-7 | 12 | TRBV14 | TGTGCCAGCAGCCTGGATGGAGTAGAGCAGTACTTC | CASSLDGVEQYF
. | once | TRBJ1-1 | 11 | TRBV29-1 | TGCAGCGTTGAAGTCTACACTGAAGCTTTCTTT | CSVEVYTEAFF
. | . | TRBJ2-1 | 15 | TRBV6-1 | TGTGCCAGCAGTGAACCGGCCGGGTCCTACAATGAGCAGTTCTTC | CASSEPAGSYNEQFF
. | . | TRBJ2-3 | 13 | TRBV6-6 | TGTGCCGCAGGACAGACCCGCACAGATACGCAGTATTTT | CAAGQTRTDTQYF
. | . | TRBJ2-3 | 13 | TRBV7-2 | TGTGCCAGCAGCCAACTGTTGATGGATACGCAGTATTTT | CASSQLLMDTQYF
. | . | TRBJ2-7 | 15 | TRBV27 | TGTGCCTACTACGAACAGCCTACCCCCGGAGTCGAGCAGTACTTC | CAYYEQPTPGVEQYF
. | . | TRBJ2-2 | 12 | TRBV27 | TGTGCCAGCACTAGCCAGTCGGGGGAGCTGTTTTTT | CASTSQSGELFF
TRBD1 | once | TRBJ1-4 | 15 | TRBV7-2 | TGTGCCAGCAGCTCGAACAGGGGCGGGAATGAAAAACTGTTTTTT | CASSSNRGGNEKLFF
. | . | TRBJ2-5 | 11 | TRBV28 | TGTGCCAGCAGTTCCACAGAGACCCAGTACTTC | CASSSTETQYF
. | . | TRBJ1-4 | 13 | TRBV20-1 | TGCAGTGCTAGAAGCCTTAATAATGAAAAACTGTTTTTT | CSARSLNNEKLFF
TRBD2 | . | TRBJ2-1 | 15 | TRBV4-3 | TGCGCCAGCAGCTTCGGGACTAGCGGGGAGAATGAGCAGTTCTTC | CASSFGTSGENEQFF
. | once | TRBJ1-1 | 14 | TRBV28 | TGTGCCAGCAGGCGACAGGACATGAACACTGAAGCTTTCTTT | CASRRQDMNTEAFF
. | . | TRBJ2-3 | 17 | TRBV9 | TGTGCCAGCAGCGTAGATCGGGACTCCTCATACACAGATACGCAGTATTTT | CASSVDRDSSYTDTQYF
. | . | TRBJ2-5 | 15 | TRBV4-3 | TGCGCCAGCAGCCAAGAGTGGCCAGACCAAGAGACCCAGTACTTC | CASSQEWPDQETQYF
. | . | TRBJ2-3 | 17 | TRBV12-3/TRBV12-4 | TGTGCCAGCAGTTCGGGGGCCCGGCATGGCCGCACAGATACGCAGTATTTT | CASSSGARHGRTDTQYF
. | few | TRBJ2-5 | 13 | TRBV5-4 | TGTGCCAGCACCCCGGGGATACAAGAGACCCAGTACTTC | CASTPGIQETQYF
TRBD2 | . | TRBJ2-5 | 17 | TRBV28 | TGTGCCAGCAGTTTATTATCTCTAGCGGGACCAACCGGGACCCAGTACTTC | CASSLLSLAGPTGTQYF
. | . | TRBJ2-7 | 12 | TRBV19 | TGTGCCAGTAGTATAAGTGACAGCGAGCAGTACTTC | CASSISDSEQYF
TRBD1 | . | TRBJ2-7 | 14 | TRBV30 | TGTGCCTGGAGTGTCGGGACAGGGGGAGACGAGCAGTACTTC | CAWSVGTGGDEQYF
TRBD1 | once | TRBJ2-7 | 16 | TRBV4-3 | TGCGCCAGCAGCCAAGAAAGGACAGGTTCTCCCCACGAGCAGTACTTC | CASSQERTGSPHEQYF
. | few | TRBJ2-7 | 13 | TRBV29-1 | TGCAGCGCCAAGACAGGAGACTCCTACGAGCAGTACTTC | CSAKTGDSYEQYF
TRBD2 | . | TRBJ2-7 | 15 | TRBV30 | TGTGCCTGGAGTGTCTCGGCGGGAGGGCTGTACGAGCAGTACTTC | CAWSVSAGGLYEQYF